In its sample, the clone carrying this T cell receptor beta chain was seen many times. The data were obtained in a study of T cells in Graves' hyperthyroidism and ophthalmopathy. This CDR3 spans 13 amino acids. V was cut by 3 bases and J by 6 bases, with 8 bases left in between. Exclusion of a patient resulted from uncontrolled infection, other autoimmune disease, pregnancy or lactation. TCR beta CDR3 regions were amplified from RNA. With the HTBI primer set, the TCR CDR3 went through a first round of RT-PCR. TCRdb re-derived calls from the multiplex PCR reads in MiXCR, one entry per CDR3 protein. The table has about 520,000 distinct CDR3 sequences, approximately 25% seen once.

Sequencing input: blood. The clonotype originates from a woman in her 30s with Graves' ophthalmopathy. The chain carries TRBV12-3 or TRBV12-4 and TRBJ2-2, with no clear D. CDR3 DNA: TGTGCCAGCAGTTTCCAGATAGCCGGGGAGCTGTTTTTT. As protein: CASSFQIAGELFF.